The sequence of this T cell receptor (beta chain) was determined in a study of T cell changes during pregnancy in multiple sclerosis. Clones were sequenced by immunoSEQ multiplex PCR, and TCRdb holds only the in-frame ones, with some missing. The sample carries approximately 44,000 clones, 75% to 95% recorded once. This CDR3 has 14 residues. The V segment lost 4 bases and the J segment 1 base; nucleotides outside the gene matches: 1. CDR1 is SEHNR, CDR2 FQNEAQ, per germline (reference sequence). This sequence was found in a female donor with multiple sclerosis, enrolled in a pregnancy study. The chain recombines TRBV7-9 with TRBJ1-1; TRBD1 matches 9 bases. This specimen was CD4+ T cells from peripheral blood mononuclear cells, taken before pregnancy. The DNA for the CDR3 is TGTGCCAGCAGCTCGGGACAGGGGAACACTGAAGCTTTCTTT. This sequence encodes CASSSGQGNTEAFF.